This T cell receptor (beta chain) was documented in a study of T cell responses to AZD1222 COVID-19 vaccine. Study-wide points: Females outnumbered males among donors, who were mostly white British; clonal diversity was possibly underestimated. Just six people given AZD1222 tested seropositive at baseline. Receipt of two AZD1222 doses was followed by a rise in Spike-specific TCR breadth and depth.

Germline V gene lookup returns CDR1 LGHDT and CDR2 YNNKEL (reference sequence). The V end lost 1 base, the J end lost 7 bases, and 10 bases lay between the germline ends. The CDR3 contains 13 residues. On this clone itself: Its antigen is as yet unknown.

Some clones are missing from TCRdb's copy, which holds only in-frame ones; the method was immunoSEQ multiplex PCR. Found here are about 92,000 clones, over 75% of them singletons; the top ten hold about 10%. The chain couples TRBV3-1 (or the pseudogene TRBV3-2) to TRBJ2-5; no clear D. The sequences come from peripheral blood, collected on day 0 of AZD1222 vaccination. This receptor was taken from an adult in good health. CDR3 sequence reads: CASSQGGSRTQYF. The CDR3 DNA reads TGTGCCAGCAGCCAAGGGGGATCCAGGACCCAGTACTTC.